This TCR beta chain was captured by sequencing in a study of blood T cell repertoires in COVID-19. Background on the study: COVID-19 samples from acute and convalescent phases originated in the United States, Italy and Spain. In each case, the material was cDNA or gDNA derived from T cells, B-cell-depleted T cells, or PBMCs.

Germline CDR1 reads MGHRA; CDR2 reads YSYEKL. This CDR3 has 15 residues. Trimming took 4 bases from V and 8 from J, leaving 17 bases between them. Sequencing was performed with immunoSEQ multiplex PCR; in TCRdb, only in-frame clones are kept and a portion is missing. The sample yields under 500,000 clones, roughly nine tenths seen once. The specimen sequenced was PBMCs or T cells enriched from blood (not recorded which). The receptor comes from a man aged 30-40 years who had recovered from COVID-19. This rearrangement joins TRBV4-1 to TRBJ1-4; D is unclear. The CDR3 loop reads CASSLPPLPGEKLFF. The CDR3 DNA is TGCGCCAGCAGCCTTCCGCCTCTCCCGGGGGAAAAACTGTTTTTT.